The 17 T cell receptor beta chains below come from one sample, sequenced in a study of glioma-infiltrating T cells (dated by TCRdb to 2016 to 2018). This sample was sequenced with an Illumina MiSeq. The iRepertoire nested amplicon-rescue multiplex PCR (arm-PCR) platform was used to amplify TCR alpha and beta CDR3 regions from RNA. In TCRdb, the public reads were trimmed at Q25 with fastp and aligned with MiXCR, with productive beta chains retained. Rows with one shared CDR3 protein collapse into an entry with the most common genes and DNA. The sample table contains under 150,000 distinct CDR3 sequences; only one count was recorded for around 40% of them. Around 20% of the sample is held by the ten biggest clonotypes. Sequencing was performed on glioma tissue, nonneoplastic brain tissue, or PBMCs (not recorded which). Receptor source: a human donor with low-grade glioma or glioblastoma, undergoing nonglioma brain surgery, or in good health (not recorded which).

This clonotype was counted only a few times. The V gene is TRBV6-6, the J gene TRBJ2-2, with D perhaps being TRBD1 or TRBD2 (5 bases each). V was trimmed by 7 bases and J by 6 bases, leaving 18 bases between them. The CDR3 runs to 15 residues. CDR1 and CDR2 (germline): MNHNY, SVGAGI (reference sequence). The DNA for the CDR3 is TGTGCCAGCATCTTTATTCAGGGAGTTCCCGGGGAGCTGTTTTTT. Residues: CASIFIQGVPGELFF.

The chain carries TRBV4-1 and TRBJ1-1; 9 positions agree with TRBD1. The CDR3 contains 16 residues. The germline V gene encodes CDR1 MGHRA and CDR2 YSYEKL. V shed 1 base, J shed 0 bases, and the junction held 3 bases outside the gene matches. The CDR3 coding sequence is TGCGCCAGCAGCCAAGGCGGACAGGGGATGAACACTGAAGCTTTCTTT. It is translated as CASSQGGQGMNTEAFF.

This clonotype occurred a few times. The V and J genes are TRBV6-2 or TRBV6-3 and TRBJ2-7; a weak D match, TRBD2 (6 bases). The CDR3 loop spans 15 amino acids. V lost 6 bases to trimming and J lost 0 bases, with 15 bases between them. The germline gives CDR1 MNHEY, CDR2 SVGEGT. CDR3: CASRPYTSSSYEQYF. The CDR3 DNA sequence: TGTGCCAGCAGACCGTATACTAGCTCCTCCTACGAGCAGTACTTC.

The chain links TRBV4-1 to TRBJ1-1; 10 nucleotides match TRBD1. The CDR3 has 14 amino acids. V lost 1 base to trimming and J lost 7 bases; unmatched junction nucleotides: 3. In germline, CDR1 is MGHRA, CDR2 YSYEKL. CDR3 nucleotide sequence: TGCGCCAGCAGCCAAGGCGGGACAGGGGTTGAAGCTTTCTTT. As protein: CASSQGGTGVEAFF.

This chain connects TRBV28 to TRBJ2-7; 8 bases align to TRBD2. Germline-derived CDR1 and CDR2 are MDHEN and SYDVKM. CDR3 length: 15 amino acids. The junction had 10 bases not matched to a gene; V was cut back by 5 bases and J by 4 bases. The CDR3 region is CASSPGTSLSYEQYF. The CDR3 DNA is TGTGCCAGCAGTCCCGGGACTAGTCTCTCATACGAGCAGTACTTC. Drawing the rest from reference TRBV28 and TRBJ2-7, the complete variable domain is DVKVTQSSRYLVKRTGEKVFLECVQDMDHENMFWYRQDPGLGLRLIYFSYDVKMKEKGDIPEGYSVSREKKERFSLILESASTNQTSMYLCASSPGTSLSYEQYFGPGTRLTVT.

The chain is built from TRBV6-5 and TRBJ2-1, with TRBD1 as a possible D gene (7 bases). Germline V gene data show CDR1 as MNHEY and CDR2 as SVGAGI. There are 15 residues in the CDR3. Trimming removed 2 bases from V and 8 bases from J, with 16 bases in between. CDR3 nucleotide sequence: TGTGCCAGCAGTTACATGGAGGGCACAGGGGATGAGCAGTTCTTC. Its translation: CASSYMEGTGDEQFF.

V usage is TRBV4-3 and J usage is TRBJ2-5; 7 nucleotides match TRBD2. CDR1 is LGHNA, CDR2 YSLEER, per germline. The V segment lost 6 bases and the J segment 2 bases; nucleotides outside the gene matches: 15. This CDR3 comprises 17 residues. Here the CDR3 reads CASSLKGDREVQETQYF. CDR3 nucleotides: TGCGCCAGCAGTCTAAAAGGCGATCGGGAGGTGCAAGAGACCCAGTACTTC.

This clonotype has only one observation. The chain has TRBV5-1 and TRBJ1-2; possibly TRBD1 for D (5 bases). CDR3 length equals 13 residues. Trimming pared 4 bases from V and 11 bases from J, leaving 18 bases between. Germline CDR1 is SGHRS and CDR2 is YFSETQ. CDR3 nucleotide sequence: TGCGCCAGCAGCATACGGGACCAGAGTGGGTACACCTTC. It encodes CASSIRDQSGYTF.

The chain combines TRBV7-2 with TRBJ1-5, with D perhaps TRBD1 (6 bases). CDR3 length: 14 residues. The V gene lost 9 bases and the J gene lost 6 bases, with 18 bases spanning the gap. Germline CDR1 is SGHTA and CDR2 is FQGNSA. CDR3 bases: TGTGCCAGTAGTAGGGAGGGGGGTGCTCAGCCCCAGCATTTT. Translated: CASSREGGAQPQHF.

The rearrangement links TRBV28 to TRBJ1-1, with D tentatively TRBD1 (6 bases). There are 15 residues in the CDR3. V was clipped by 5 bases and J by 2 bases, with 15 bases between them. Per germline, CDR1 MDHEN and CDR2 SYDVKM. CDR3 sequence (DNA): TGTGCCAGCAGTCCCTGGGGGCGAAAAAACACTGAAGCTTTCTTT. Translated: CASSPWGRKNTEAFF.

CDR3 sequence (DNA): TGTGCCATCAGTGTTGCGCGCGGGGATGGCTACACCTTC. It encodes CAISVARGDGYTF. The chain has TRBV10-3 and TRBJ1-2; no definite D call. This CDR3 spans 13 amino acids. V lost 4 bases, J lost 6 bases, and 12 bases lay in between. Per germline, CDR1 ENHRY and CDR2 SYGVKD.

This clonotype came up a few times. This chain connects TRBV27 to TRBJ1-5; D gene unclear. Germline CDR1 MNHEY, CDR2 SMNVEV (reference sequence). V gave up 3 bases and J gave up 0 bases, with 9 bases separating them. This CDR3 spans 15 amino acids. The CDR3 coding sequence is TGTGCCAGCAGTTTTTCCAGAAATAGCAATCAGCCCCAGCATTTT. The encoded protein is CASSFSRNSNQPQHF.

Of note for this clonotype: Given a much more abundant clone one base away, this may be a read error. The chain has TRBV6-2 or TRBV6-3 and TRBJ2-3, with 12 bases that match TRBD2. This CDR3 is 15 amino acids long. With 8 bases clipped from V and 5 bases from J, the junction kept 8 bases outside the gene matches. Per the germline V gene, CDR1 is MNHEY and CDR2 is SVGEGT. CDR3 protein: CASSKETSGRDTQYF. CDR3 nucleotides: TGTGCCAGCTCCAAGGAGACTAGCGGGAGAGATACGCAGTATTTT.

This clonotype was detected many times. One base away lies a much larger clone, so this may be a sequencing read error. The chain joins TRBV3-1 to TRBJ2-1; no definite D call. The CDR3 has 13 amino acids. Germline lookup yields CDR1 LGHDT and CDR2 YNNKEL (reference sequence). Trimming took off 4 bases at V and 5 bases at J, with 9 bases between the two ends. The CDR3 spells CASSLGPNNEQFF. CDR3 DNA: TGTGCCAGCAGCCTTGGACCAAACAATGAGCAGTTCTTC.

This clonotype has a handful of counts. The chain links TRBV7-2 to TRBJ2-7; 12 bases match TRBD1. Germline values: CDR1 SGHTA, CDR2 FQGNSA. The CDR3 has 17 amino acids. V was pared by 5 bases and J by 0 bases, with 8 bases of the junction left unmatched. The CDR3 nucleotides are TGTGCCAGCAGCCAAACTCCGGGACAGGGGGCCTCCTACGAGCAGTACTTC. Translating gives CASSQTPGQGASYEQYF.

This clonotype was observed a few times. The rearrangement uses TRBV7-2 and TRBJ2-3; 11 bases are a match to TRBD2. V gave up 0 bases and J gave up 3 bases; unmatched junction bases: 2. Germline-derived CDR1 and CDR2 are SGHTA and FQGNSA. There are 16 residues in the CDR3. Here the CDR3 reads CASSLASSGRTDTQYF. DNA for the CDR3: TGTGCCAGCAGCTTAGCTTCTAGCGGGAGGACAGATACGCAGTATTTT.

This clonotype has a handful of counts. This rearrangement joins TRBV6-1 to TRBJ1-6, with no clear D. V was trimmed by 6 bases and J by 7 bases, leaving 10 bases between them. The CDR3 runs 13 residues. CDR1 and CDR2 from the germline V gene are MNHNS and SASEGT. The CDR3 here is CASRGPLNSPLHF. The CDR3 DNA reads as TGTGCCAGCAGAGGACCGTTAAATTCACCCCTCCACTTT.